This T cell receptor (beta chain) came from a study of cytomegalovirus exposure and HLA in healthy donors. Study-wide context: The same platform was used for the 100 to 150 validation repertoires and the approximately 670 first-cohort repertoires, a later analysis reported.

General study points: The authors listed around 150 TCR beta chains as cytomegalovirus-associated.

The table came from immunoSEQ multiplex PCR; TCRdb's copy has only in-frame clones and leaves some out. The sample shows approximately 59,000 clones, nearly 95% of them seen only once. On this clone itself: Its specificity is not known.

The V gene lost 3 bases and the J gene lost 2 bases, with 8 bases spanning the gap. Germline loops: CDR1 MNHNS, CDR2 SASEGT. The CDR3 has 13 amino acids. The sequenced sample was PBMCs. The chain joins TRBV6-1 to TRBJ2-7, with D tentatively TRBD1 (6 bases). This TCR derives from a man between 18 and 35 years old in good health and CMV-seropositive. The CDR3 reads CASSEGHTYEQYF. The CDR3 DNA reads TGTGCCAGCAGTGAGGGACATACCTACGAGCAGTACTTC.